This TCR beta chain stems from a study of vaccination and CD4 T cells after COVID-19. Study information: Four females and six males made up the convalescents, with two Hispanic. Taking of post-vaccine samples occurred a median about 70 days after dose two (range 14 to 241). The authors exposed cells to overlapping spike peptides derived from SARS-CoV-2, HCoV-NL63, HCoV-OC43 and HCoV-229E.

The CDR3 spans 13 residues. The V gene lost 3 bases and the J gene lost 5 bases, with 9 bases spanning the gap. Noted treatment: approximately 9-day PBMC culture with coronavirus spike peptide pools or control peptides (ViraFEST assay). The Oncomine TCR Beta short-read assay was applied to DNA of cultured CD4+ T cells. Cultures of CD4+ T cells served as the source for extracting genomic DNA. TCRdb reprocessed the PCR reads with MiXCR, giving one entry per CDR3 protein. The profile shows roughly 16,000 distinct CDR3 sequences, under 75% of them singletons. Notes on this clonotype: Its antigen is currently unknown.

The chain joins TRBV12-3 or TRBV12-4 to TRBJ2-3; D is undetermined. Sequenced input: CD4+ T cells from blood, cultured in vitro. The sequence derives from a human donor who had recovered from COVID-19. CDR3 DNA: TGTGCCAGCAGTTTTTTGGGTATAGATACGCAGTATTTT. The encoded protein is CASSFLGIDTQYF.